These T cell receptor beta chains were read from a single sample in a study of T cell repertoires in cytomegalovirus infection. TCRdb used MiXCR to reprocess the reads, holding one entry per CDR3 protein. The table includes roughly 860,000 distinct CDR3 sequences, about 30% detected once. Their cognate antigens are unknown. The source was cultured CD8+ T cells from PBMCs, collected from culture after CMV antigen stimulation. These receptors were obtained from a human donor in good health (CMV status not recorded). Some clones in this sample may be carry-over from other donors' samples. Each CDR3 is given with its conserved first and last residue. Each record gives: CDR3 DNA, CDR3 protein, V gene, clone size, D gene, J gene, CDR3 length. The D gene is left open where the match is weak. Clone size is shown for a subset of rows, as once, few, many or a class of expanded clone.

cdr3_nt: TGTGCCAGCGCCGGGGGGAAATCTGGGGCCAACGTCCTGACTTTC
cdr3_aa: CASAGGKSGANVLTF
v_call: TRBV7-9
clone_size: few
d_call: TRBD2
j_call: TRBJ2-6
cdr3_length: 15

cdr3_nt: TGCGCCAGCGAAACCGGGACACCTTTCTACAATGAGCAGTTCTTC
cdr3_aa: CASETGTPFYNEQFF
v_call: TRBV5-1
clone_size: -
d_call: -
j_call: TRBJ2-1
cdr3_length: 15

cdr3_nt: TGTGCCACCAGCAGAGTCAGGGGTGGCGAAAAACTGTTTTTT
cdr3_aa: CATSRVRGGEKLFF
v_call: TRBV15
clone_size: -
d_call: -
j_call: TRBJ1-4
cdr3_length: 14

cdr3_nt: TGTGCCAGCAATGGTGAAGGGGAATGGCCTTATAGCAATCAGCCCCAGGATTTT
cdr3_aa: CASNGEGEWPYSNQPQDF
v_call: TRBV6-2/TRBV6-3
clone_size: -
d_call: -
j_call: TRBJ1-5
cdr3_length: 18

cdr3_nt: TGTGCCATCAGTGAGTCGAGTGTCAGGGGCGAGCAGTACTTC
cdr3_aa: CAISESSVRGEQYF
v_call: TRBV10-3
clone_size: few
d_call: -
j_call: TRBJ2-7
cdr3_length: 14

cdr3_nt: TGTGCCAGCAGCTTAGAGAGGGGGAGAGAGACCCAGTACTTC
cdr3_aa: CASSLERGRETQYF
v_call: TRBV7-6
clone_size: few
d_call: -
j_call: TRBJ2-5
cdr3_length: 14

cdr3_nt: TGTGCCAGTAGTATAGAGGGGACAGACCAAGAGACCCAGTACTTC
cdr3_aa: CASSIEGTDQETQYF
v_call: TRBV19
clone_size: -
d_call: TRBD1
j_call: TRBJ2-5
cdr3_length: 15

cdr3_nt: TGTGCCAGCAGGGGGAACGCCGGGACCGAAAATGAAAAACTGTTTTTT
cdr3_aa: CASRGNAGTENEKLFF
v_call: TRBV2
clone_size: -
d_call: -
j_call: TRBJ1-4
cdr3_length: 16

cdr3_nt: TGTGCCAGCAGTTCCATGACAGGACTCAACACTGAAGCTTTCTTT
cdr3_aa: CASSSMTGLNTEAFF
v_call: TRBV6-2/TRBV6-3
clone_size: -
d_call: -
j_call: TRBJ1-1
cdr3_length: 15

cdr3_nt: TGTGCCAGCTCCCACGCAACAGTCCATGAGCAGTTCTTC
cdr3_aa: CASSHATVHEQFF
v_call: TRBV6-2/TRBV6-3
clone_size: -
d_call: -
j_call: TRBJ2-1
cdr3_length: 13

cdr3_nt: TGTGCCAGCAGTTTAAAGGGACTAGCATACCACGAGCAGTACTTC
cdr3_aa: CASSLKGLAYHEQYF
v_call: TRBV27
clone_size: -
d_call: TRBD2
j_call: TRBJ2-7
cdr3_length: 15